This TCR beta chain was identified during a study of shared clonotypes between healthy human individuals. Genomic DNA from each subset was divided evenly over several immunoSEQ plates. Original handling: Without quality scores, immunoSEQ junctional reads could not be filtered like full-length reads. The assay was immunoSEQ multiplex PCR, and TCRdb's table has in-frame clones only and misses some. The D gene and trimming were derived from the DNA, and the V and J assignments and clone size from that table. The sample lists about 600,000 clones, roughly 72% occurring once. After removal of 3 bases from V and 6 bases from J, the junction contained 33 bases not matched to a gene. This CDR3 is built from 23 residues. Germline lookup yields CDR1 SNHLY and CDR2 FYNNEI.

The sequence derives from a woman aged 40 to 50 in good health. Some clones in this sample may be carry-over from other donors' samples. The sample consisted of PBMCs. The V and J genes are TRBV2 and TRBJ2-7, with 9 bases that match TRBD1. The DNA of the CDR3 is TGTGCCAGCAGTGACAACCCCCGGGACAGGGAGATTCGTAAAGGTGGCTCCATGGTCGAGCAGTACTTC. This codes for CASSDNPRDREIRKGGSMVEQYF.